This record looks at one T cell receptor (beta chain) sequence and its context. The clone's antigen remains unknown. One end of the junction fails to match germline, which may point to a read error. From the cysteine up to the phenylalanine, the CDR3 has a length of 15 residues. Kept here is only the CDR3 DNA, which spans 45 bases and is read in frame from base 1. The source of the sample is a study of tumor and adjacent non-tumor tissue in lung cancer (dated by TCRdb to 2017 to 2018). About the investigation overall: Patients with adenocarcinoma (over 11), squamous cell carcinoma (2) and small cell lung cancer (1) were included in the cohort. For each patient, one tumor sample and one normal lung sample were taken, giving thirty paired specimens that underwent TCRbeta CDR3 sequencing. The study compared bulk TCRbeta repertoires from lung tumor tissue and matched distant non-tumor lung tissue of under 16 lung cancer patients. The approximately 15 patients were aged roughly 31 to 80 years, included about 10 men and 5 women, and had TNM stage I to III disease. Sequencing generated a total of 130,000,000 or so productive TCRbeta reads, averaging around 4.2 million reads per sample. Broad study findings and their caveats: Because peripheral blood was not sequenced, blood TCRbeta repertoires in the lung cancer patients of the study were not examined. The top 100 clones accounted for a significantly larger cumulative portion of the repertoire in normal lung than in tumor tissue. TCR diversity was significantly higher in younger patients, and greater tumor TCR diversity was associated with shorter overall survival and shorter disease-free survival. The methods do not name the sequencing platform or mention unique molecular identifiers. Significantly higher TCR diversity (inverse Simpson) was observed in tumor tissue than in normal lung tissue (approximately 430 vs 150, P = 0.0075, Mann-Whitney U test). With only about 16 patients in the cohort, the authors noted that larger samples and more detailed clinical data are needed.

Library construction relied on multiplex PCR. Sequenced on an Illumina HiSeq 2500. TCRbeta libraries were built by three rounds of nested PCR using primers (Table S4), following protocols modified from ARM-PCR. Before sequencing, PCR products of 200-500 bp were excised from the gel and purified with the QIAquick gel extraction kit. For the original study's pipeline: Reads were cleaned using Trimmomatic, were merged into complete CDR3 sequences using FLASH, and were assigned to V(D)J germline segments using MiTCR. Clonal diversity was computed as the inverse Simpson's index with VDJtools. Productive reads were defined as in-frame sequences without a premature stop codon. TCRdb cleaned the public reads at Q25 with fastp, built clones with MiXCR and kept in-frame beta chains. Rows are unified per CDR3 protein, each entry keeping the most common DNA and genes. Clone size and V and J calls follow TCRdb, not the original study. This sample holds 35,000 to 55,000 distinct CDR3 sequences; approximately 57% were observed only once. The ten largest make up 45% to 55% of the sample.

Bulk unsorted tissue served as the source for RNA extraction, and RNA quality was assessed using a NanoDrop ND-1000 and an Agilent 2100. The normal lung samples consisted of distant non-tumor tissue collected more than 3 cm from the tumor edge. Newly diagnosed lung cancer patients without prior chemotherapy who had been admitted for thoracic surgery in China between August and November 2014 were enrolled as donors. Anyone who had undergone radiotherapy or chemotherapy before, or who had another cancer at the same time, was left out of the study. Surgical tissue pieces of roughly 1-2 cm3 were preserved in RNAlater solution and stored at -80 °C until use.

The sequence links TRBV12-3 or TRBV12-4 to TRBJ2-1, with the D call perhaps TRBD1 or TRBD2, each one matching 5 bases. Sequenced: distant non-tumor lung tissue. This receptor was identified in a man aged 50 to 59 with non-small cell lung cancer. CDR3 sequence: CVSAGKGSSYSEQFF. The DNA is TGTGTCAGCGCCGGGAAGGGGAGCTCCTACAGTGAGCAGTTCTTC.